This TCR beta chain originates from a study of T cell changes during pregnancy in multiple sclerosis. Repertoires were generated with immunoSEQ multiplex PCR, while TCRdb's copy carries only in-frame clones and drops some. The sample carries over 35,000 clones, approximately 94% recorded once. The V gene's germline CDR1 is SGHDN and CDR2 FVKESK. This CDR3 has 12 residues. V was pared by 4 bases and J by 8 bases, with 9 bases between. In its sample, this clone was seen once. This rearrangement joins TRBV14 to TRBJ1-3, with unresolved D. This specimen was peripheral blood, taken before pregnancy. The receptor was derived from a female donor with multiple sclerosis, enrolled in a pregnancy study. The CDR3 is CASSPSQYTIYF. CDR3 coding DNA: TGTGCCAGCAGCCCTTCCCAGTACACCATATATTTT.